A selection of T cell receptor beta chains follows, all from one sample in a study of blood T cell repertoires in COVID-19. Measured with immunoSEQ multiplex PCR; TCRdb has only the in-frame clones, and not every one. The repertoire has tens of thousands of clones, 79% of them found once; the top ten carry less than 30%. Sequencing used peripheral blood. The receptors come from a man aged 55 to 70 with active or convalescent COVID-19. The CDR3 runs from the conserved cysteine through the conserved F or W. D genes are given only for firm matches. Expanded clones are given a class, and other clones once, few, many or no size at all.

d_call: TRBD1; v_call: TRBV6-2/TRBV6-3; j_call: TRBJ1-3; clone_size: -; cdr3_nt: TGTGCCAGCAGTACAGGGGGCGGAAACACCATATATTTT; cdr3_aa: CASSTGGGNTIYF
d_call: -; v_call: TRBV14; j_call: TRBJ1-1; clone_size: few; cdr3_nt: TGTGCCAGCAGCCAGTCCAGGGGCACTGAAGCTTTCTTT; cdr3_aa: CASSQSRGTEAFF
d_call: TRBD2; v_call: TRBV19; j_call: TRBJ2-1; clone_size: -; cdr3_nt: TGTGCCAGTAGTGTCACTAGCGGGGGATACAATGAGCAGTTCTTC; cdr3_aa: CASSVTSGGYNEQFF
d_call: -; v_call: TRBV10-3; j_call: TRBJ1-1; clone_size: -; cdr3_nt: TGTGCCATCAGTGACTCCACAAAACAGGGTTTGAACACTGAAGCTTTCTTT; cdr3_aa: CAISDSTKQGLNTEAFF
d_call: -; v_call: TRBV12-5; j_call: TRBJ2-3; clone_size: -; cdr3_nt: TGTGCTAGTGGCCAGGAATATACAGATACGCAGTATTTT; cdr3_aa: CASGQEYTDTQYF
d_call: -; v_call: TRBV7-8; j_call: TRBJ1-2; clone_size: once; cdr3_nt: TGTGCCAGCAGCTTAGTAGTCGCAGGGTCAGAAGCTAACTATGGCTACACCTTC; cdr3_aa: CASSLVVAGSEANYGYTF
d_call: -; v_call: TRBV10-3; j_call: TRBJ1-5; clone_size: -; cdr3_nt: TGTGCCATCCGTGACAGTATCAATCAGCCCCAGCATTTT; cdr3_aa: CAIRDSINQPQHF
d_call: TRBD1; v_call: TRBV29-1; j_call: TRBJ1-2; clone_size: -; cdr3_nt: TGCAGCGTGGATAGGGACAGGGTGGCGGGCTACACCTTC; cdr3_aa: CSVDRDRVAGYTF
d_call: TRBD1; v_call: TRBV29-1; j_call: TRBJ1-3; clone_size: -; cdr3_nt: TGCAGCGCGGCCCGGGACAGTAACTCTGGAAACACCATATATTTT; cdr3_aa: CSAARDSNSGNTIYF
d_call: -; v_call: TRBV28; j_call: TRBJ2-7; clone_size: -; cdr3_nt: TGTGCCAGCAGTGGAGGACTGTACGAGCAGTACTTC; cdr3_aa: CASSGGLYEQYF
d_call: TRBD1; v_call: TRBV7-2; j_call: TRBJ2-5; clone_size: -; cdr3_nt: TGTGCCAGCAGCTTAGATGGGACAGGGTCAGGAGAGACCCAGTACTTC; cdr3_aa: CASSLDGTGSGETQYF
d_call: -; v_call: TRBV19; j_call: TRBJ2-1; clone_size: few; cdr3_nt: TGTGCCAGTAGGGGGCGTGGCCCCTACAATGAGCAGTTCTTC; cdr3_aa: CASRGRGPYNEQFF
d_call: TRBD1; v_call: TRBV30; j_call: TRBJ1-6; clone_size: -; cdr3_nt: TGTGCCTTGACAGGGGGCAGTTCACCCCTCCACTTT; cdr3_aa: CALTGGSSPLHF
d_call: TRBD1; v_call: TRBV19; j_call: TRBJ1-2; clone_size: -; cdr3_nt: TGTGCCAGTAGTACCCCTGGACAGGCCAGCTATGGCTACACCTTC; cdr3_aa: CASSTPGQASYGYTF
d_call: -; v_call: TRBV2; j_call: TRBJ1-5; clone_size: -; cdr3_nt: TGTGCCAGCAGCCGACAGGTTAGCAATCAGCCCCAGCATTTT; cdr3_aa: CASSRQVSNQPQHF
d_call: -; v_call: TRBV11-3; j_call: TRBJ1-1; clone_size: -; cdr3_nt: TGTGCCAGCAGCTTTAACAGGGACACTGAAGCTTTCTTT; cdr3_aa: CASSFNRDTEAFF
d_call: TRBD2; v_call: TRBV25-1; j_call: TRBJ2-2; clone_size: -; cdr3_nt: TGTGCCAGCAGTGAATCCAGGGCGGGGGGGTATACCGGGGAGCTGTTTTTT; cdr3_aa: CASSESRAGGYTGELFF
d_call: TRBD1; v_call: TRBV7-3; j_call: TRBJ2-2; clone_size: -; cdr3_nt: TGTGCCAGCAGCTTATCGGCAGGGGGCCTCCCCGGGGAGCTGTTTTTT; cdr3_aa: CASSLSAGGLPGELFF
d_call: TRBD2; v_call: TRBV7-2; j_call: TRBJ2-1; clone_size: -; cdr3_nt: TGTGCCAGCAGCTCCACTGGACTAGCGGACGAGTTCTTC; cdr3_aa: CASSSTGLADEFF
d_call: -; v_call: TRBV4-1; j_call: TRBJ2-7; clone_size: -; cdr3_nt: TGCGCCAGCAGCTTCCAGGGCTACGAGCAGTACTTC; cdr3_aa: CASSFQGYEQYF
d_call: TRBD2; v_call: TRBV6-5; j_call: TRBJ2-3; clone_size: -; cdr3_nt: TGTGCCAGCAGTTACGGGACTAGCAAAGATACGCAGTATTTT; cdr3_aa: CASSYGTSKDTQYF
d_call: -; v_call: TRBV5-4; j_call: TRBJ1-2; clone_size: few; cdr3_nt: TGTGCCAGCAGCTTGACAGGCCCCTATGGCTACACCTTC; cdr3_aa: CASSLTGPYGYTF
d_call: -; v_call: TRBV6-5; j_call: TRBJ2-3; clone_size: few; cdr3_nt: TGTGCCAGCAGAGAGGGTTGGAACACAGATACGCAGTATTTT; cdr3_aa: CASREGWNTDTQYF
d_call: -; v_call: TRBV11-3; j_call: TRBJ2-3; clone_size: -; cdr3_nt: TGTGCCAGCAGCTTAGAACCGGATCCTAGCGATACGCAGTATTTT; cdr3_aa: CASSLEPDPSDTQYF
d_call: -; v_call: TRBV3-1/TRBV3-2; j_call: TRBJ1-2; clone_size: -; cdr3_nt: TGTGCCAGCAGCCAAGGGTTCGCGGTTGGGGGCTACACCTTC; cdr3_aa: CASSQGFAVGGYTF